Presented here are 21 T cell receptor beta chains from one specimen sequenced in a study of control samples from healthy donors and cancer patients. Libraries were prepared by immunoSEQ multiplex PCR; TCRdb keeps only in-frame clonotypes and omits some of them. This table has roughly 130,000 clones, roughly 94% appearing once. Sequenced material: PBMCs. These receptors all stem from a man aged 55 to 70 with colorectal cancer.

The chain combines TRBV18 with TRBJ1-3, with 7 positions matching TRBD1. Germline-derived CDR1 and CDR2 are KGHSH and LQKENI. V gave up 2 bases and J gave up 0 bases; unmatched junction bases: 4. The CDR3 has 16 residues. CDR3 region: CASSPRTGVSGNTIYF. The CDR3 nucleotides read TGTGCCAGCTCACCAAGGACAGGTGTCTCTGGAAACACCATATATTTT.

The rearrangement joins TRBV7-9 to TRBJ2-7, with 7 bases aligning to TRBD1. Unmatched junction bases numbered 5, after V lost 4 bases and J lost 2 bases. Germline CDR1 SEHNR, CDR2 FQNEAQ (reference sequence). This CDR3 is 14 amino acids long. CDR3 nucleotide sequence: TGTGCCAGCAGCTCCGGGACAGTAGCCTACGAGCAGTACTTC. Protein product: CASSSGTVAYEQYF.

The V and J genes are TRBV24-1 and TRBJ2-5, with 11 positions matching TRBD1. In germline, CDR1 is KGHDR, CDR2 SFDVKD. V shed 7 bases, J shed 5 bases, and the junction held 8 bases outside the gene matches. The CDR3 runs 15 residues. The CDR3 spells CATSPGQGAWETQYF. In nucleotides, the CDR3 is TGTGCCACCAGCCCTGGACAGGGGGCTTGGGAGACCCAGTACTTC.

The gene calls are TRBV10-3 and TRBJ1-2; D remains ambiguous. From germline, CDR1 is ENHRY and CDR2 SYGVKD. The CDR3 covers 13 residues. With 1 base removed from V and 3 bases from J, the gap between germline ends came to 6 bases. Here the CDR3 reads CAISELDYYGYTF. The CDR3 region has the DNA TGTGCCATCAGTGAGTTGGATTACTATGGCTACACCTTC.

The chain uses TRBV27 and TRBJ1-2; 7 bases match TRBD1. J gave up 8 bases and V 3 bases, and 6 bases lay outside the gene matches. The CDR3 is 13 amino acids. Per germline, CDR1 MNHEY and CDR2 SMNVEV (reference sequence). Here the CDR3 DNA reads TGTGCCAGCAGTTTTGGGCAGGGGGGAGGCTACACCTTC. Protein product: CASSFGQGGGYTF.

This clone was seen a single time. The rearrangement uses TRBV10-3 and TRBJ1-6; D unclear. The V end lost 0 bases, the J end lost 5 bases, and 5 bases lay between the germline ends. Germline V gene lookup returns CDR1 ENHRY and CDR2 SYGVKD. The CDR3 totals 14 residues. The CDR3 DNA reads TGTGCCATCAGTGAGTCGCCTAATAATTCACCCCTCCACTTT. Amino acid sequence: CAISESPNNSPLHF.

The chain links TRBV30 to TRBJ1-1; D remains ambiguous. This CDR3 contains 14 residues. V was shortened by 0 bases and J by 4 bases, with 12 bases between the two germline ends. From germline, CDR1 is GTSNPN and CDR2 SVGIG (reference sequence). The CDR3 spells CAWSVLSGGTEAFF. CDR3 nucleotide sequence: TGTGCCTGGAGTGTACTTTCGGGAGGCACTGAAGCTTTCTTT.

This chain's CDR3 is CASSRDGGVVTEAFF. For the CDR3, the DNA is TGTGCCAGCAGCAGAGACGGGGGGGTTGTCACTGAAGCTTTCTTT. The gene calls are TRBV9 and TRBJ1-1; D might be TRBD1 (5 bases). The V end lost 4 bases, the J end lost 4 bases, and 17 bases lay between the germline ends. The CDR3 extends over 15 amino acids. Germline CDR1 reads SGDLS; CDR2 reads YYNGEE.

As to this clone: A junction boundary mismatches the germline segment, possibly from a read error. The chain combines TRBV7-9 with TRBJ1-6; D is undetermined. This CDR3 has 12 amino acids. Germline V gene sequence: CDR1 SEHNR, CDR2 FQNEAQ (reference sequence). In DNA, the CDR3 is TGTGCCAGCAGCTTAGGTCCTACACCTCTCCACTTT. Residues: CASSLGPTPLHF.

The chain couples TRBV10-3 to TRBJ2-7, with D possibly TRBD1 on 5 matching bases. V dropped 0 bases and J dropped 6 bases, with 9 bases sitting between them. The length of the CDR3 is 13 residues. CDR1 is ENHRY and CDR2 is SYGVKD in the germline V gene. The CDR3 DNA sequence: TGTGCCATCAGTGAGTCTTGGGGCCGCGAGCAGTACTTC. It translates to CAISESWGREQYF.

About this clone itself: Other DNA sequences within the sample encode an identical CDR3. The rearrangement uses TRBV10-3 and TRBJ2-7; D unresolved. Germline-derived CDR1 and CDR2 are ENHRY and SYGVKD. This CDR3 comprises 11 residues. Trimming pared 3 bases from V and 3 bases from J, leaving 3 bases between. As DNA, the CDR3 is TGTGCCATCAGTGACAGCTACGAGCAGTACTTC. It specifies CAISDSYEQYF.

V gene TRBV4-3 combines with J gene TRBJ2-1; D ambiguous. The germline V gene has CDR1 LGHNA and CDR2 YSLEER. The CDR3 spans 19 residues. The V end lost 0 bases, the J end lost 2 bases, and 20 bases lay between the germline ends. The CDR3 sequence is CASSQELGYSSGPYNEQFF. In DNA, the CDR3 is TGCGCCAGCAGCCAAGAGTTGGGCTACTCGTCCGGTCCCTACAATGAGCAGTTCTTC.

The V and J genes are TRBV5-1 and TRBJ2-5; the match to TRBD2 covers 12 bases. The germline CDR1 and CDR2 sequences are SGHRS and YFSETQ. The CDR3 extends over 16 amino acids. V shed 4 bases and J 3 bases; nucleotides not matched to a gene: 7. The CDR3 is CASSLSLAGGKETQYF. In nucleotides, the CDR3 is TGCGCCAGCAGCCTGAGTCTAGCGGGGGGGAAAGAGACCCAGTACTTC.

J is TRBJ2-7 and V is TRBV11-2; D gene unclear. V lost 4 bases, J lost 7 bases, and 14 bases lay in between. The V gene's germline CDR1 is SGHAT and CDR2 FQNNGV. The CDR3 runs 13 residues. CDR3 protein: CASSYDRPGEQYF. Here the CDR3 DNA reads TGTGCCAGCAGCTATGACCGGCCGGGTGAGCAGTACTTC.

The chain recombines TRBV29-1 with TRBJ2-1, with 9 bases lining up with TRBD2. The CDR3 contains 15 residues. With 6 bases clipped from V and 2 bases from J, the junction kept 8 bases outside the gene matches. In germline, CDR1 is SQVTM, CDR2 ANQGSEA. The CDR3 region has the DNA TGCAGCGTAGAGGGAGCTAGCGGGGCCTACAATGAGCAGTTCTTC. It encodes CSVEGASGAYNEQFF.

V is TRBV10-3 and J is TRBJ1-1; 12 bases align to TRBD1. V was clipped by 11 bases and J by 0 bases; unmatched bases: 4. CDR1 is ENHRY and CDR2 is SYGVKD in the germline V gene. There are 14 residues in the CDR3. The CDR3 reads CASGQGAMNTEAFF. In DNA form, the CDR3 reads TGTGCCTCGGGACAGGGGGCCATGAACACTGAAGCTTTCTTT.

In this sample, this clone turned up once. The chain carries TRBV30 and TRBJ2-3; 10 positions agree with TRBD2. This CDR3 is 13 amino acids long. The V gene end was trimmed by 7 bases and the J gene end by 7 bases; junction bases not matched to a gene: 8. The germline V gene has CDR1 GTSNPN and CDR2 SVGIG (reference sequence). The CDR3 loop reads CAYAGLAWNTQYF. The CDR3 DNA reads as TGTGCCTACGCGGGACTAGCGTGGAATACGCAGTATTTT.

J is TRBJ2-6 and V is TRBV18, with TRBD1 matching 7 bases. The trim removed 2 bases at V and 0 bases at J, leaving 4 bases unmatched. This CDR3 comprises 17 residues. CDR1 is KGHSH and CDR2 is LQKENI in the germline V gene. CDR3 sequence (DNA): TGTGCCAGCTCACCAGGACAGGTGAGCTCTGGGGCCAACGTCCTGACTTTC. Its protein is CASSPGQVSSGANVLTF.

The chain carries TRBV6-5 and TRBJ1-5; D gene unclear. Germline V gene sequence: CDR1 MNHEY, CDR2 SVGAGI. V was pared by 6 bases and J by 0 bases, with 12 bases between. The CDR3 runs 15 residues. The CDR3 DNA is TGTGCCAGCAGCCCGGACGGACCTAGCAATCAGCCCCAGCATTTT. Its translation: CASSPDGPSNQPQHF.

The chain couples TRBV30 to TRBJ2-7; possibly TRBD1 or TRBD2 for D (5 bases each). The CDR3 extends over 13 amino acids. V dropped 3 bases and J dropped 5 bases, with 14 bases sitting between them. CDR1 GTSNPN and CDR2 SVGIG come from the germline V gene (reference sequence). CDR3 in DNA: TGTGCCTGGAGCAGGGACCAGCTAAACGAGCAGTACTTC. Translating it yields CAWSRDQLNEQYF.

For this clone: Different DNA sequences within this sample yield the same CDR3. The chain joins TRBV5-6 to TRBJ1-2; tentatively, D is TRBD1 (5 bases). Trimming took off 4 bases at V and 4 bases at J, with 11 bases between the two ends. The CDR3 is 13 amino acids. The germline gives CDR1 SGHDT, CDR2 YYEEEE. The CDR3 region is CASSPQGAYGYTF. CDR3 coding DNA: TGTGCCAGCAGCCCTCAGGGTGCCTATGGCTACACCTTC.